The present entry profiles one TCR beta chain with its context. Its antigen is undetermined. TCRdb reprocessed the RT-PCR reads with MiXCR, giving one entry per CDR3 protein. The table has 800,000 to 1,000,000 distinct CDR3 sequences, over 20% seen once. Germline loops: CDR1 KGHDR, CDR2 SFDVKD. V dropped 6 bases and J dropped 1 base, with 14 bases sitting between them. The CDR3 loop spans 16 amino acids. This record comes from a study of response to subunit inactivated influenza vaccine. General observations from the study: With each seasonal influenza vaccination, the authors suggested, few new T cells are recruited.

This material consisted of PBMCs from blood, taken about 5 days after vaccination. The source of this sequence is a man in his fifties who received an inactivated influenza vaccine. The V gene is TRBV24-1, the J gene TRBJ2-2; TRBD1 is a possible D gene (5 bases). The CDR3 reads CATSPRDSWNTGELFF. DNA of the CDR3: TGTGCCACCAGTCCCCGAGACAGCTGGAACACCGGGGAGCTGTTTTTT.